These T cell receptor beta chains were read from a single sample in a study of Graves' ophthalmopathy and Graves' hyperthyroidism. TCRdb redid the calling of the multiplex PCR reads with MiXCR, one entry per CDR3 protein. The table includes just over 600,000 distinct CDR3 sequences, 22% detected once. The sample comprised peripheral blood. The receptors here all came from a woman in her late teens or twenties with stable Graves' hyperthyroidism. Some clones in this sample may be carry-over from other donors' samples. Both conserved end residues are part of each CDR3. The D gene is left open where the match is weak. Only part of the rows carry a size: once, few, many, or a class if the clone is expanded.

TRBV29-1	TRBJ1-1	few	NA	CSVEDGSYTEAFF	TGCAGCGTTGAAGATGGGAGCTACACTGAAGCTTTCTTT
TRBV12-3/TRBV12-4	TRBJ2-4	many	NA	CASSYPGVAKNIQYF	TGTGCCAGCAGTTACCCAGGGGTAGCCAAAAACATTCAGTACTTC
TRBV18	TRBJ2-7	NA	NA	CASSPGHDYEQYF	TGTGCCAGCTCACCCGGACACGACTACGAGCAGTACTTC
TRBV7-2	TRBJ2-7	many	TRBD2	CASSLRREIYEQYF	TGTGCCAGCAGCTTACGGCGGGAGATCTACGAGCAGTACTTC
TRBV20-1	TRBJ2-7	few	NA	CSARSDGYEQYF	TGCAGTGCTAGATCCGATGGCTACGAGCAGTACTTC
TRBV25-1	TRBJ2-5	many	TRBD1	CASSGHRGAQETQYF	TGTGCCAGCAGTGGCCACAGGGGCGCCCAAGAGACCCAGTACTTC
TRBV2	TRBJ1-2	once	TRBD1	CASSEKGQAPPQYGYTF	TGTGCCAGCAGTGAAAAGGGACAGGCGCCTCCTCAGTATGGCTACACCTTC
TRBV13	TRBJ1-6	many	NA	CASSVRGDSYNSPLHF	TGTGCCAGCAGCGTGAGGGGGGACTCCTATAATTCACCCCTCCACTTT
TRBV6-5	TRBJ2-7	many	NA	CASSYPEGGAGGSYEQYF	TGTGCCAGCAGTTACCCAGAGGGGGGTGCAGGGGGCTCCTACGAGCAGTACTTC
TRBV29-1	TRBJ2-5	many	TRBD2	CSSRLAGGLQETQYF	TGCAGCTCTAGACTAGCGGGAGGACTCCAAGAGACCCAGTACTTC
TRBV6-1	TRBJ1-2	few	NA	CATKEGLYGYTF	TGTGCCACCAAGGAGGGTCTCTATGGCTACACCTTC
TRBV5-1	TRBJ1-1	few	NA	CASSLEGRSDTEAFF	TGCGCCAGCAGCTTGGAAGGGAGATCGGACACTGAAGCTTTCTTT
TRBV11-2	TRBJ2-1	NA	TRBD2	CASSFRGTSRYNEQFF	TGTGCCAGCAGCTTCCGCGGGACTAGCCGCTACAATGAGCAGTTCTTC
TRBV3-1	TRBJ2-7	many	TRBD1	CASSQENRDSPFYEQYF	TGTGCCAGCAGCCAAGAGAACCGGGACAGCCCTTTCTACGAGCAGTACTTC
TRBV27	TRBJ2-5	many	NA	CASSSDGVETQYF	TGTGCCAGCAGTAGCGACGGCGTAGAGACCCAGTACTTC
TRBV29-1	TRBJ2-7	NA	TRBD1	CSVEPTGVHEQYF	TGCAGCGTTGAACCGACAGGGGTCCACGAGCAGTACTTC
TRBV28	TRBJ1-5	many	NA	CASSKTGGGNQPQHF	TGTGCCAGCAGTAAGACAGGAGGAGGCAATCAGCCCCAGCATTTT
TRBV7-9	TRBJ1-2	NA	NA	CASSLEYGGGYTF	TGTGCCAGCAGCTTAGAATACGGAGGCGGCTACACCTTC
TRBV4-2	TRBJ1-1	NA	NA	CASSQEVTSGAFF	TGTGCCAGCAGCCAAGAGGTGACCTCAGGGGCTTTCTTT
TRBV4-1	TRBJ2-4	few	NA	CASSQEIAKNIQYF	TGCGCCAGCAGCCAAGAAATTGCCAAAAACATTCAGTACTTC
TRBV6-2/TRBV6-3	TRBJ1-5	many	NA	CASSYSVRYGYSNQPQHF	TGTGCCAGCAGTTACTCTGTTCGGTACGGTTATAGCAATCAGCCCCAGCATTTT
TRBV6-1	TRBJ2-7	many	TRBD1	CASSVTGAGVYEQYF	TGTGCCAGCAGTGTGACAGGGGCCGGGGTTTACGAGCAGTACTTC
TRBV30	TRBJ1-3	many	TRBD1	CACHRGTSGNTIYF	TGTGCCTGCCACAGGGGAACCTCTGGAAACACCATATATTTT
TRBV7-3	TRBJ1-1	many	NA	CASSLTDYGTEAFF	TGTGCCAGCAGCTTAACAGATTACGGCACTGAAGCTTTCTTT
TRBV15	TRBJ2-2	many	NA	CATSGTLQGHLNTGELFF	TGTGCCACCAGCGGAACGTTACAGGGACACCTAAACACCGGGGAGCTGTTTTTT
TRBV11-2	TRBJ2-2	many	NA	CASSLSMDPGELFF	TGTGCCAGCAGCTTATCGATGGACCCCGGGGAGCTGTTTTTT
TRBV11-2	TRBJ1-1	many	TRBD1	CASSSYGQGENTEAFF	TGTGCCAGCAGCTCCTACGGACAGGGAGAAAACACTGAAGCTTTCTTT
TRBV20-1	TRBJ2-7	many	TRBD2	CSAQTGTSGIYEQYF	TGCAGTGCTCAAACCGGGACTAGCGGGATTTACGAGCAGTACTTC